Following are 12 T cell receptor beta chains from one sample sequenced in a study of cytomegalovirus exposure and HLA in healthy donors. PCR used 60 Vbeta primers and 13 Jbeta primers. Some clones are missing from TCRdb's copy, which holds only in-frame ones; the method was immunoSEQ multiplex PCR. The sample carries about 130,000 clones, 73% recorded once. Sequenced sample: PBMCs. All receptors come from a man aged 60-69 years in good health and CMV-seropositive.

The CDR3 DNA is TGTGCCAGCAGTGTGACAGGTGCGGGGGGAAACATTCAGTACTTC. Translating it yields CASSVTGAGGNIQYF. The chain links TRBV28 to TRBJ2-4, with 8 bases that match TRBD2. The V gene end was trimmed by 5 bases and the J gene end by 6 bases; junction bases not matched to a gene: 9. Looked up from germline, CDR1 is MDHEN and CDR2 is SYDVKM. The CDR3 is 15 residues long.

V usage is TRBV7-2 and J usage is TRBJ1-5, with TRBD1 identical over 7 bases. Looked up from germline, CDR1 is SGHTA and CDR2 is FQGNSA. The CDR3 is made up of 14 amino acids. J gave up 3 bases and V 5 bases, and 4 bases lay outside the gene matches. CDR3 nucleotides: TGTGCCAGCAGCCCGGGACAGATCAATCAGCCCCAGCATTTT. Protein product: CASSPGQINQPQHF.

The genes are TRBV5-1 and TRBJ2-5; TRBD1 is a possible D gene (6 bases). CDR1 is SGHRS, CDR2 YFSETQ, per germline. The CDR3 totals 14 residues. Trimming took off 2 bases at V and 4 bases at J, with 12 bases between the two ends. CDR3 amino acids: CASSLQGRGETQYF. The CDR3 DNA reads as TGCGCCAGCAGCTTACAGGGTCGCGGAGAGACCCAGTACTTC.

This chain joins TRBV5-1 and TRBJ2-5, with TRBD2 identical over 7 bases. V lost 2 bases to trimming and J lost 4 bases; unmatched junction nucleotides: 11. CDR1 is SGHRS and CDR2 is YFSETQ in the germline V gene. This CDR3 is built from 16 residues. Here the CDR3 DNA reads TGCGCCAGCAGCTTTAGTGGCGGGGGTGAGGGAGAGACCCAGTACTTC. Translating it yields CASSFSGGGEGETQYF. The variable domain in full, with the rest retrieved from reference TRBV5-1 and TRBJ2-5, is KAGVTQTPRYLIKTRGQQVTLSCSPISGHRSVSWYQQTPGQGLQFLFEYFSETQRNKGNFPGRFSGRQFSNSRSEMNVSTLELGDSALYLCASSFSGGGEGETQYFGPGTRLLVL.

V is TRBV7-9 and J is TRBJ2-7; no clear D gene. The CDR3 extends over 15 amino acids. Germline V gene data show CDR1 as SEHNR and CDR2 as FQNEAQ (reference sequence). V shed 6 bases and J shed 1 base, with 16 bases lying between them. The CDR3, as DNA: TGTGCCAGCAGTTTGGCAAAACCGTCATCCTACGAGCAGTACTTC. Encoded protein: CASSLAKPSSYEQYF.

This clone was counted a single time. The chain links TRBV5-4 to TRBJ2-3; D is unresolved. Trimming pared 9 bases from V and 0 bases from J, leaving 5 bases between. Germline V CDR1 and CDR2: SGHNT, YYREEE (reference sequence). CDR3 length: 11 amino acids. CDR3 sequence: CAIISTDTQYF. The CDR3 DNA is TGTGCCATCATCAGCACAGATACGCAGTATTTT.

This sequence joins TRBV7-2 and TRBJ2-3; maybe TRBD1 (7 bases). CDR1 and CDR2 from the germline V gene are SGHTA and FQGNSA. Between the trimmed V and J ends, which lost 4 bases and 1 base, there was a span of 12 bases. CDR3 length: 15 amino acids. This chain's CDR3 is CASSSTGEGTDTQYF. Here the CDR3 DNA reads TGTGCCAGCAGCTCAACAGGGGAGGGCACAGATACGCAGTATTTT. Supplemented by reference TRBV7-2 and TRBJ2-3, the full variable domain reads GAGVSQSPSNKVTEKGKDVELRCDPISGHTALYWYRQSLGQGLEFLIYFQGNSAPDKSGLPSDRFSAERTGGSVSTLTIQRTQQEDSAVYLCASSSTGEGTDTQYFGPGTRLTVL.

V gene TRBV28 combines with J gene TRBJ2-7; the D gene is possibly TRBD1 (6 bases). V was shortened by 2 bases and J by 2 bases, with 13 bases between the two germline ends. The length of the CDR3 is 15 residues. Germline CDR1 MDHEN, CDR2 SYDVKM. CDR3 region: CASSLLPGAPYEQYF. The CDR3 nucleotides are TGTGCCAGCAGTTTACTCCCAGGGGCCCCCTACGAGCAGTACTTC.

In this sample, this clone turned up once. The V call is TRBV25-1, the J call TRBJ1-2; the D gene is possibly TRBD1 (5 bases). The V and J ends lost 3 bases and 4 bases respectively, with 15 bases between them. Germline CDR1 is MGHDK and CDR2 is SYGVNS. The length of the CDR3 is 15 residues. CDR3 protein: CASSEGRDQGYGYTF. In DNA form, the CDR3 reads TGTGCCAGCAGTGAGGGGCGGGATCAAGGCTATGGCTACACCTTC.

This clone was seen once. This chain joins TRBV13 and TRBJ2-3; D is undetermined. CDR1 is PRHDT and CDR2 is FYEKMQ in the germline V gene (reference sequence). The V gene lost 0 bases and the J gene lost 8 bases, with 15 bases spanning the gap. The CDR3 spans 15 residues. CDR3 loop: CASSLGAQAGATQYF. The DNA of the CDR3 is TGTGCCAGCAGCTTAGGTGCGCAGGCCGGTGCTACGCAGTATTTT.

This chain joins TRBV6-6 and TRBJ2-7; a weak D match, TRBD2 (6 bases). Trimming removed 0 bases from V and 3 bases from J, with 15 bases in between. CDR3 size: 16 residues. Germline CDR1 is MNHNY and CDR2 is SVGAGI (reference sequence). The CDR3 DNA reads as TGTGCCAGCAGTTACTCCCAGGGACTCAATTTCTACGAGCAGTACTTC. Amino acid sequence: CASSYSQGLNFYEQYF.

CDR3 amino acids: CASSFRRATDTQYF. CDR3 nucleotides: TGTGCCAGTAGTTTCCGGCGGGCCACAGATACGCAGTATTTT. The chain carries TRBV19 and TRBJ2-3; D might be TRBD2 (5 bases). The CDR3 has 14 residues. The ends were cut back, 5 bases at V and 2 bases at J, with 11 bases in the middle. Germline CDR1 and CDR2: LNHDA and SQIVND (reference sequence).